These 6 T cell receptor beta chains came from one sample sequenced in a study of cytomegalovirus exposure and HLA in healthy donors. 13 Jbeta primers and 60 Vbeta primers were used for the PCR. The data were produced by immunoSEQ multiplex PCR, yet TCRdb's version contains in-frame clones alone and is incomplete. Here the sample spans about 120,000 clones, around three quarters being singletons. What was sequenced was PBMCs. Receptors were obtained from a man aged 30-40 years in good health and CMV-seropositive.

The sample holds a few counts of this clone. The CDR3: CASSLRQHTGELFF. The DNA of the CDR3 is TGTGCCAGCAGTTTGAGGCAACACACCGGGGAGCTGTTTTTT. The chain employs TRBV27 and TRBJ2-2; no firm D call. Deletions cut 3 bases from V and 3 bases from J, with 8 bases between. The CDR3 has 14 amino acids. Germline loops: CDR1 MNHEY, CDR2 SMNVEV (reference sequence).

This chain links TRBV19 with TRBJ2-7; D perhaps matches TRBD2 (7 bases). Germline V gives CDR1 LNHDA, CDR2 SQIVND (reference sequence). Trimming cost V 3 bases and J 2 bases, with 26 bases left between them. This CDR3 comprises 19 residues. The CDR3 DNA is TGTGCCAGTAGTATGAGGGGGTTTTTCGGCGGGAGTGATCCCTACGAGCAGTACTTC. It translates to CASSMRGFFGGSDPYEQYF.

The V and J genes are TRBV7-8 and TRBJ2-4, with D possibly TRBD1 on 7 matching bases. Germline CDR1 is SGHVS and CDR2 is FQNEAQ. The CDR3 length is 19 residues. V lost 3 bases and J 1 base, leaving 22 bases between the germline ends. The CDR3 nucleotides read TGTGCCAGCAGCTTGGGGGGCCTGACAGGGTTCAGCGCCAAAAACATTCAGTACTTC. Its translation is CASSLGGLTGFSAKNIQYF.

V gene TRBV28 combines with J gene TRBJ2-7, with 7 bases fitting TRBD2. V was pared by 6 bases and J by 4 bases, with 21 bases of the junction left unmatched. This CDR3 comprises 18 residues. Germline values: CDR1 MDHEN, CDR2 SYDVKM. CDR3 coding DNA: TGTGCCAGCAGCGATGCGGATATGGGGGGGATTCTCCGTTACGAGCAGTACTTC. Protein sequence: CASSDADMGGILRYEQYF.

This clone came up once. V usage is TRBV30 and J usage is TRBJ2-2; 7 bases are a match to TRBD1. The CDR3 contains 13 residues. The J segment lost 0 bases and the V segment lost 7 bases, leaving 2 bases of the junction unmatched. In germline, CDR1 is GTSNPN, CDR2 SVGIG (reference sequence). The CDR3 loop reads CASGQSNTGELFF. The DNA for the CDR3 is TGTGCCTCGGGACAGTCGAACACCGGGGAGCTGTTTTTT.

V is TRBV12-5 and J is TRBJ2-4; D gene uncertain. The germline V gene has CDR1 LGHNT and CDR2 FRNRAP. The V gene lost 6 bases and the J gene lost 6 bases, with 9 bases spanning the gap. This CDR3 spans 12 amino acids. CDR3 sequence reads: CASGPRGNIQYF. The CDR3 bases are TGTGCTAGTGGCCCCCGAGGAAACATTCAGTACTTC.